The following is a T cell receptor (beta chain) sequence with its context. This entry belongs to a study of immune evolution from preneoplasia to lung adenocarcinoma. Profiled with immunoSEQ multiplex PCR; TCRdb holds only in-frame clones, not every one. Of 6,000 to 8,000 clones in the sample, about 84% were seen once. This CDR3 has 21 amino acids. This sequence originates from a donor older than 65 with lung adenocarcinoma. The sample was FFPE lung adenocarcinoma in situ tissue. The chain carries TRBV21-1 and TRBJ1-1; the table's D call, TRBD1, has no DNA check behind it. TRBV21-1 is a recognized pseudogene. CDR3 nucleotide sequence: TGTGCCAGCAGCAAAGGGTACCCCGGCCTTTCGACAGGGAGTATGAACACTGAAGCTTTCTTT. It specifies CASSKGYPGLSTGSMNTEAFF.